This T cell receptor (beta chain) was identified during a study of T-cell reconstitution after alpha-beta-depleted transplantation in children. The junction had 3 bases not matched to a gene; V was cut back by 3 bases and J by 5 bases. The CDR3 totals 13 residues. Per the germline V gene, CDR1 is SQVTM and CDR2 is ANQGSEA. The TCRbeta library was prepared with unique molecular identifiers. One entry per CDR3 protein, called by TCRdb with MiXCR from the PCR reads. The top ten hold under 8% of the sample, which has nearly 250,000 distinct CDR3 sequences, 6.5% to 10% seen once. Study conclusions and caveats: Some patients' high day-60 TCRbeta diversity was traced to surviving recipient T cells and thymic progenitors. Once a year had passed after transplant, T-cell counts and diversity came mostly from newly produced T cells. The study reportedly traced alpha-beta T cells about two months after transplant to several hundred expanded graft clones.

This clonotype has at least ten counts. Its antigen is not identified. This TCR came from a male patient aged 5 to 17 who had a stem cell transplant for acute lymphoblastic leukemia, so the T cells may come from the graft donor. The J gene is TRBJ2-7, the V gene TRBV29-1; 11 bases are shared with TRBD2. Sequences were derived from PBMCs, mostly from graft donor cells, sampled 180 days after TCRalphabeta/CD19-depleted stem cell transplant. The CDR3 here is CSVDTSGGHEQYF. In nucleotides, the CDR3 is TGCAGCGTTGATACTAGCGGGGGCCACGAGCAGTACTTC.